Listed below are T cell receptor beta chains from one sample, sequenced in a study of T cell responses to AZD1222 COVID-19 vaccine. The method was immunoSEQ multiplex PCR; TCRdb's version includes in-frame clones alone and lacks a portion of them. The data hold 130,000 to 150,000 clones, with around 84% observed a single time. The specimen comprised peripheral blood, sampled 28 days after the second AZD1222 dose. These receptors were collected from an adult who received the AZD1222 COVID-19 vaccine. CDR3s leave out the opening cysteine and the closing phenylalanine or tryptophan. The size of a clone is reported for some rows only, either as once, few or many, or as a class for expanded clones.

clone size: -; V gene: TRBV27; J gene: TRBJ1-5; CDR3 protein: ASKSQGGGSNQPQH
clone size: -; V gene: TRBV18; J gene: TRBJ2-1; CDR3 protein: ASSPTGTGDVYEQF
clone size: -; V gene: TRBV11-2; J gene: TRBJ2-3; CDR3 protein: ASSPRGGGADTQY
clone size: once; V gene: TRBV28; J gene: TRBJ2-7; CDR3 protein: ASSLRQETYEQY
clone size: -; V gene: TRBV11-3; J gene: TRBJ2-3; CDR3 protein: ASSFSSDDTQY
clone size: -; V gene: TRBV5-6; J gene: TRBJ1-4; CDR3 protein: ASSADRAPNEKLF
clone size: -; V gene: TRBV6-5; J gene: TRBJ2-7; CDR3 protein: ASSLRTGLYEQY
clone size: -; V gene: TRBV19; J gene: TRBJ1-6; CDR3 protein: ASSMAANNSPLH
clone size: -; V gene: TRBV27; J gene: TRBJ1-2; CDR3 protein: ASRKDRDGYT
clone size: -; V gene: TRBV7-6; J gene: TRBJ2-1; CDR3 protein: ASSELAGGYNEQF
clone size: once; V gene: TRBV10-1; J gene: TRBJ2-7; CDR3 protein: ASSAGSYEQY
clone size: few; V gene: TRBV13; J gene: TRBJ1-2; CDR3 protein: ASSLVGPGPYGYT
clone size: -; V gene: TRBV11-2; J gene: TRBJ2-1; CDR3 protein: ASSLVQDVRQF
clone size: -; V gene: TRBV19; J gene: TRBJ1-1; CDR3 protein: ASSPKERNTEAF
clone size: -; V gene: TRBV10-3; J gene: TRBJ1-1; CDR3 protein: AISESSNTEAF
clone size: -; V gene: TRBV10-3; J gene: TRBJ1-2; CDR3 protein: AMSSGGKGVYGYT
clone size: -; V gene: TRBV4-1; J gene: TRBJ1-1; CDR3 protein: ASSARTGSNTEAF
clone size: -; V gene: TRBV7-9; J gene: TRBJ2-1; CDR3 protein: ASSSAGGPYNEQF
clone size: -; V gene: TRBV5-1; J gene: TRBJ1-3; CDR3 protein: ASSLVYGSPANTIY
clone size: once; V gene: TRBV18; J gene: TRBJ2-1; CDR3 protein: ASSPNSGEQF
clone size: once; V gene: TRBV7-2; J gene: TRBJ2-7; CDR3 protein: ASSLTTVPSYEQY
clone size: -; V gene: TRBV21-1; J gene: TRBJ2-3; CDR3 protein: ASSFRGGRPYTDTQY
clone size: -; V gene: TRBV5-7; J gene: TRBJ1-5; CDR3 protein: ASSLVDRGEYSNQPQH
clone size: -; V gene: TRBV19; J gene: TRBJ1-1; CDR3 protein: ASRQSGGGGNTEAF
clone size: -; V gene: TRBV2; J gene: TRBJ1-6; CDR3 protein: ASSPGQGAVNSPLH
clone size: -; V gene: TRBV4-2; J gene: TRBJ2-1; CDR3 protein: ASSQVAGGAGNEQF
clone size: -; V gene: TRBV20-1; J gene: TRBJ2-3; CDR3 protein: SASGPTQGLGGSADTQY
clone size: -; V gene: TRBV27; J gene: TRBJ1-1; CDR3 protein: ASSLNPTGFEAF
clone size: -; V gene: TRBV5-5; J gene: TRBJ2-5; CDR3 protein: ASTLSLRETQY
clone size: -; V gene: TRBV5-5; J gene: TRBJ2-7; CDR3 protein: ASSPAWGGAAYEQY
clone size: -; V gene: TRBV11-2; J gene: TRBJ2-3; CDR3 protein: ASSFDGTDTQY
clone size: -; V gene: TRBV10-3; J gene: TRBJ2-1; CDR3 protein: AVTGRATGEQF
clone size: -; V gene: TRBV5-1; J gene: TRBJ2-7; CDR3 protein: ASSLGVIRVWPWDEQY
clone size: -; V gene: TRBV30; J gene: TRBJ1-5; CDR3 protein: AWRAGTGGLASNQPQH
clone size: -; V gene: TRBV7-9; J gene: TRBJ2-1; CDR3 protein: ASSQADRAHNEQF
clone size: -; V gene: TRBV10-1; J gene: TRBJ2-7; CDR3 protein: ASSDGAPYEQY
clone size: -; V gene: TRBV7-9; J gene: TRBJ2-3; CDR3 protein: ASAHFRGQREDTQY
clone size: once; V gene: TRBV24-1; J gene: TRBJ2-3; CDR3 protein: ATSDPGLAGGDTQY
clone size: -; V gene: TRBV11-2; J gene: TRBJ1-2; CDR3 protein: ASSSMDRGYGYT
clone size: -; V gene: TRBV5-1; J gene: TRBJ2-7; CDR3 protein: ASSLTRPGGEQY
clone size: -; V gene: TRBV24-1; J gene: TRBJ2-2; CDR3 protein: ATMGTDNTGELF
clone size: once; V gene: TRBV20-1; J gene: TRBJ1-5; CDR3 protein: SASFGQPQH
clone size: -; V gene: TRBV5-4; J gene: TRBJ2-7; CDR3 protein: ASSRDTYEQY
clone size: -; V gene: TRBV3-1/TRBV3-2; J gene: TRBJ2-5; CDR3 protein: ASSQEGRIGETQY
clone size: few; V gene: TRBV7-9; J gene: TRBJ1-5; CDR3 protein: ASSSTGGNQPQH
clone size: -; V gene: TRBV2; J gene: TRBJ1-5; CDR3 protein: ASRYGGQPQH
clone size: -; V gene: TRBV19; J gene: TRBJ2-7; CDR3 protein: ASSERDRAIYEQY
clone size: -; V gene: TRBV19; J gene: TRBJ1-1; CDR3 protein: ASREQGEAF
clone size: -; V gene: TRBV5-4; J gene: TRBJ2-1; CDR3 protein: ASSFFSGRADNEQF
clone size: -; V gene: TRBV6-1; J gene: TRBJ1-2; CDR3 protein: ASSEAEGLIAGYT
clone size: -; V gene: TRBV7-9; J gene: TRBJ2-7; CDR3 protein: ASSPSGKGGYEQY
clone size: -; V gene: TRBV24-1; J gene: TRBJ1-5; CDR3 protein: ATSARTRHQPQH
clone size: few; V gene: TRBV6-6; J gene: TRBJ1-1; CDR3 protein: ASSADILNTEAF
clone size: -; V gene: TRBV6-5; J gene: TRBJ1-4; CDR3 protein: ASRGRSDEKLF
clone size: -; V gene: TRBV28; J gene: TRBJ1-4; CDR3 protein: ASSPTDRVNEKLF
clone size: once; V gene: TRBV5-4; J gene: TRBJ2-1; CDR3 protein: ASSSGLAGSNEQF
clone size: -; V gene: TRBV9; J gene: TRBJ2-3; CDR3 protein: ASSVGLAATDTQY